The T cell receptor beta chain described here comes from a study of brain T cells in children with intractable seizures. The V gene lost 2 bases and the J gene lost 4 bases, with 14 bases spanning the gap. This CDR3 has 15 residues. Per germline, CDR1 LGHNA and CDR2 YSLEER. Libraries were prepared by immunoSEQ multiplex PCR; TCRdb keeps only in-frame clonotypes and omits some of them. The repertoire includes approximately 110,000 clones, 90% to 95% of them detected once, and about 4% sits in the top ten. Surgery cases with the highest brain T cell transcript signatures were chosen for sequencing. Pre-surgery treatment included at least one anti-epileptic drug.

The TCR originated in a boy under three years old with hemimegalencephaly and intractable seizures. This specimen was peripheral blood, taken at surgery. V is TRBV4-3 and J is TRBJ1-2; D is undetermined. CDR3 sequence: CASSQMAGTPYGYTF. Here the CDR3 DNA reads TGCGCCAGCAGCCAAATGGCCGGCACCCCCTATGGCTACACCTTC.